Below are 13 T cell receptor beta chains sequenced from a single sample in a study of Ad26.COV2.S vaccination and SARS-CoV-2 variants. Sequenced by immunoSEQ multiplex PCR; TCRdb stores in-frame clones only, minus some. The table has some 640,000 clones, 89% seen once; the top ten hold about 1.5%. The treatment was: around 19 received Ad26.COV2.S at low or high dose, single or two shots; a few received placebo; per-sample allocation not given. At day 63 after the first vaccine or placebo injection, samples were drawn. The sequencing used peripheral blood, collected in a trial of Ad26.COV2.S vaccine versus placebo. These receptors all stem from a person between 18 and 65 years old who received the Ad26.COV2.S COVID-19 vaccine or a placebo.

This clone was picked up a small number of times. V is TRBV10-1 and J is TRBJ1-5; no clear D gene. V was trimmed by 3 bases and J by 2 bases, leaving 11 bases between them. The germline V gene has CDR1 WNHNN and CDR2 SYGVQD (reference sequence). The CDR3 contains 15 residues. DNA of the CDR3: TGCGCCAGCAGTGACTCGGTTAACGGCAATCAGCCCCAGCATTTT. Amino acid sequence: CASSDSVNGNQPQHF.

The V and J genes are TRBV4-3 and TRBJ1-4; D not resolved. From germline, CDR1 is LGHNA and CDR2 YSLEER. The CDR3 contains 16 residues. V was trimmed by 3 bases and J by 0 bases, leaving 11 bases between them. In DNA, the CDR3 is TGCGCCAGCAGCCAGGTACAGAGGACAACTAATGAAAAACTGTTTTTT. Its protein is CASSQVQRTTNEKLFF.

This rearrangement joins TRBV20-1 to TRBJ2-1; D is perhaps TRBD2 (6 bases). CDR1 is DFQATT and CDR2 is SNEGSKA in the germline V gene (reference sequence). The ends were cut back, 2 bases at V and 9 bases at J, with 8 bases in the middle. This CDR3 is built from 11 residues. CDR3 sequence reads: CSARPGVEQFF. The CDR3 DNA is TGCAGTGCTAGACCGGGGGTTGAGCAGTTCTTC.

The chain couples TRBV4-1 to TRBJ2-7, with D possibly being TRBD2 (5 bases). V was cut by 1 base and J by 0 bases, with 10 bases left in between. The CDR3 has 15 amino acids. Germline V gene data show CDR1 as MGHRA and CDR2 as YSYEKL. CDR3 amino acids: CASSQARASSYEQYF. The CDR3 bases are TGCGCCAGCAGCCAAGCGAGGGCGAGCTCCTACGAGCAGTACTTC.

The V gene is TRBV5-1, the J gene TRBJ2-7, with TRBD1 identical over 8 bases. The germline V gene has CDR1 SGHRS and CDR2 YFSETQ. The CDR3 length is 14 residues. V shed 0 bases, J shed 5 bases, and the junction held 4 bases outside the gene matches. CDR3 protein: CASSLGAGGHEQYF. Written as DNA, the CDR3 is TGCGCCAGCAGCTTGGGGGCAGGGGGCCACGAGCAGTACTTC.

This rearrangement joins TRBV19 to TRBJ2-1, with 7 positions matching TRBD2. Germline V lookup: CDR1 LNHDA, CDR2 SQIVND (reference sequence). J gave up 2 bases and V 3 bases, and 4 bases lay outside the gene matches. This CDR3 comprises 15 residues. The CDR3 is CASSMGGAPYNEQFF. The DNA of the CDR3 is TGTGCCAGTAGTATGGGAGGGGCTCCCTACAATGAGCAGTTCTTC.

This clone was counted once. This chain uses TRBV19 with TRBJ1-6; D is uncertain. CDR1 and CDR2 from the germline V gene are LNHDA and SQIVND (reference sequence). The CDR3 runs to 13 residues. The V end was cut by 6 bases, the J end by 8 bases, with 11 bases between. The CDR3 DNA reads TGTGCCAGTAGAAGAGGCAGCTATTCACCCCTCCACTTT. This encodes CASRRGSYSPLHF.

The chain uses TRBV6-4 and TRBJ1-2; tentative D call: TRBD1 (6 bases). This CDR3 has 15 residues. CDR1 and CDR2 from the germline V gene are MRHNA and SNTAGT. Trimming took 3 bases from V and 2 from J, leaving 13 bases between them. The CDR3 region is CASSETGTSNYGYTF. DNA for the CDR3: TGTGCCAGCAGTGAAACAGGGACTTCGAACTATGGCTACACCTTC.

The chain employs TRBV19 and TRBJ2-2; no clear D gene. Between the trimmed V and J ends, which lost 0 bases and 1 base, there was a span of 6 bases. This CDR3 region has 15 residues. Looked up from germline, CDR1 is LNHDA and CDR2 is SQIVND (reference sequence). CDR3 sequence (DNA): TGTGCCAGTAGTATAGATCACGGGAACACCGGGGAGCTGTTTTTT. Residues: CASSIDHGNTGELFF.

V usage is TRBV10-3 and J usage is TRBJ2-5; D is uncertain. The length of the CDR3 is 14 residues. Germline V gene sequence: CDR1 ENHRY, CDR2 SYGVKD. Between the trimmed V and J ends, which lost 10 bases and 2 bases, there was a span of 17 bases. CDR3 coding DNA: TGTGCCACCAAGGTGGCAGGCCCTCAAGAGACCCAGTACTTC. It codes for CATKVAGPQETQYF.

The rearrangement joins TRBV28 to TRBJ2-6; possibly TRBD1 or TRBD2 for D (5 bases each). The CDR3 runs to 15 residues. Germline CDR1 is MDHEN and CDR2 is SYDVKM. Trimming removed 8 bases at V and 1 base at J, with 12 bases between. Here the CDR3 DNA reads TGTGCCAGCGTTGGGGGTTCTTCTGGGGCCAACGTCCTGACTTTC. This encodes CASVGGSSGANVLTF.

This clone appeared a single time. The V gene is TRBV19, the J gene TRBJ1-6; possibly TRBD1 for D (5 bases). Germline lookup yields CDR1 LNHDA and CDR2 SQIVND (reference sequence). V was pared by 4 bases and J by 7 bases, with 8 bases between. This CDR3 has 13 amino acids. CDR3 loop: CASSTPGNSPLHF. The CDR3 DNA reads TGTGCCAGTAGTACCCCAGGGAATTCACCCCTCCACTTT.

The rearrangement links TRBV6-5 to TRBJ1-1, with 11 bases fitting TRBD1. Germline trimming cut 4 bases from V and 5 bases from J; bases unmatched to any gene: 3. This CDR3 comprises 14 residues. Looked up from germline, CDR1 is MNHEY and CDR2 is SVGAGI. The CDR3 DNA reads TGTGCCAGCAGTTTGGACAGGGGGCAGACTGAAGCTTTCTTT. Its translation is CASSLDRGQTEAFF.